The present T cell receptor beta chain was sequenced within a study of molecular identifiers for immune sequencing clone quantification. At the level of the study: Four of five RNA aliquots from around 18,000 or 91,000 naive CD8 T cells were sequenced.

On this clonotype itself: An end of the junction does not agree with germline; a read error may underlie this.

The CDR3 is 12 residues long. Germline CDR1 is SGHAT and CDR2 is FQNNGV. TCRdb passed the PCR reads through MiXCR, listing each CDR3 protein once. Of about 97,000 distinct CDR3 sequences in the sample, around 30% are singletons; the top ten hold 9.7%. The rearrangement uses TRBV11-2 and TRBJ2-2; D possibly corresponds to TRBD2 (5 bases). The TCR comes from a human donor in good health. Some libraries in this study had Jurkat cell RNA spiked in. Material: naive CD8+ T cells from blood, with Jurkat cell RNA spiked in. The subset here: FACS-sorted CD8+CD4-CCR7+CD45RA+ naive T cells. CDR3: CASSWNTGELLF. CDR3 coding DNA: TGTGCCAGCAGCTGGAACACCGGGGAGCTGTTATTT.